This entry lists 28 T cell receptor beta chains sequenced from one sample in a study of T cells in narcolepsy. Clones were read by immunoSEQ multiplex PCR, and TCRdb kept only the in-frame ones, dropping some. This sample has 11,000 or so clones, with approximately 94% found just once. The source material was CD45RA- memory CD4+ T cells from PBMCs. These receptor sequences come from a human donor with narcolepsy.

CDR3 sequence: CASSLGVSGNTIYF. The CDR3 region has the DNA TGTGCCAGCAGCTTAGGGGTCTCTGGAAACACCATATATTTT. This chain links TRBV7-6 with TRBJ1-3; D unresolved. The ends were cut back, 1 base at V and 0 bases at J, with 4 bases in the middle. This CDR3 is 14 amino acids long. The germline V gene encodes CDR1 SGHVS and CDR2 FNYEAQ.

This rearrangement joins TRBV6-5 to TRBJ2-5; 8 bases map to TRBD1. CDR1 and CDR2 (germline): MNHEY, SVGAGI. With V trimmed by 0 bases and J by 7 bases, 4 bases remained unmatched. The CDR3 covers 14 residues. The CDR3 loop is CASSYSRQGMTQYF. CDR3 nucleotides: TGTGCCAGCAGTTACTCGAGACAGGGGATGACCCAGTACTTC.

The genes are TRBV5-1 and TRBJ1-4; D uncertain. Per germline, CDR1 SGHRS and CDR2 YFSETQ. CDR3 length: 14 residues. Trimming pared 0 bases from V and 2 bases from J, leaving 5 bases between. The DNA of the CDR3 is TGCGCCAGCAGCTTGGATCGGACTAATGAAAAACTGTTTTTT. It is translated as CASSLDRTNEKLFF. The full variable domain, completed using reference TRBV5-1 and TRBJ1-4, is KAGVTQTPRYLIKTRGQQVTLSCSPISGHRSVSWYQQTPGQGLQFLFEYFSETQRNKGNFPGRFSGRQFSNSRSEMNVSTLELGDSALYLCASSLDRTNEKLFFGSGTQLSVL.

The CDR3 DNA is TGTGCCAGCAGTGAAGCGGGAGTCAATGAGCAGTTCTTC. It yields the protein CASSEAGVNEQFF. This chain connects TRBV28 to TRBJ2-1; 8 bases agree with TRBD2. The CDR3 runs to 13 residues. The germline V gene has CDR1 MDHEN and CDR2 SYDVKM. J lost 6 bases, V lost 5 bases, and 3 bases had no gene match.

CDR3 protein: CASSLEFGGEGGNIQYF. The CDR3 DNA sequence: TGTGCCAGCAGCTTAGAATTTGGCGGGGAAGGTGGGAACATTCAGTACTTC. J is TRBJ2-4 and V is TRBV7-9, with a tentative D call TRBD2 (6 bases). From germline, CDR1 is SEHNR and CDR2 FQNEAQ (reference sequence). The CDR3 runs 17 residues. V was clipped by 1 base and J by 7 bases, with 20 bases between them.

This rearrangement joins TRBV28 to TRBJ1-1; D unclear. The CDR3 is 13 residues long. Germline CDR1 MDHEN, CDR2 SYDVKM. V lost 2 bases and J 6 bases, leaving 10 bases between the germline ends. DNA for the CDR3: TGTGCCAGCAGTTTAACGCAGTATCCTGAAGCTTTCTTT. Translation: CASSLTQYPEAFF.

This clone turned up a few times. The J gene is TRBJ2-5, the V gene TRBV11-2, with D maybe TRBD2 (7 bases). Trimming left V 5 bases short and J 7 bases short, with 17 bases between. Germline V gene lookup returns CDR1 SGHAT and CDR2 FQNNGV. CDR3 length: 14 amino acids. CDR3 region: CASSPAGGPGTQYF. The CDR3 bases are TGTGCCAGCAGCCCTGCCGGGGGGCCGGGGACCCAGTACTTC.

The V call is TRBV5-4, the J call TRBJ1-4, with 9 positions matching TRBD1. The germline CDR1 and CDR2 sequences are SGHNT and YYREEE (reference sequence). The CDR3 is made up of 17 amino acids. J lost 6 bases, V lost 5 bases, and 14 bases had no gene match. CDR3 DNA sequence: TGTGCCAGCAGTTTACTCCAACAGGGGGCGACGGATGAAAAACTGTTTTTT. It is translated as CASSLLQQGATDEKLFF. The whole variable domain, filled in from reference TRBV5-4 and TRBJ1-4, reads ETGVTQSPTHLIKTRGQQVTLRCSSQSGHNTVSWYQQALGQGPQFIFQYYREEENGRGNFPPRFSGLQFPNYSSELNVNALELDDSALYLCASSLLQQGATDEKLFFGSGTQLSVL.

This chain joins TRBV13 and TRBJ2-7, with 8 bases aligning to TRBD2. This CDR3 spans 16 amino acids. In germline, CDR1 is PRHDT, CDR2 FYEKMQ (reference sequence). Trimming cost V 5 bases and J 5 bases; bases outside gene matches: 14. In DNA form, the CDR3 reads TGTGCCAGCAGCGCCCCCAAGGCGGGGGGAGCCCACGAGCAGTACTTC. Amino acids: CASSAPKAGGAHEQYF.

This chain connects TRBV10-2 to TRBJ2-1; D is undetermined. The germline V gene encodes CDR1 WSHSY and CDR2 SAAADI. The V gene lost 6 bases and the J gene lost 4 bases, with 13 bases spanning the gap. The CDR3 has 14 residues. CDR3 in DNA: TGCGCCAGCAGATTTATAGAAAGTTACAATGAGCAGTTCTTC. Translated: CASRFIESYNEQFF.

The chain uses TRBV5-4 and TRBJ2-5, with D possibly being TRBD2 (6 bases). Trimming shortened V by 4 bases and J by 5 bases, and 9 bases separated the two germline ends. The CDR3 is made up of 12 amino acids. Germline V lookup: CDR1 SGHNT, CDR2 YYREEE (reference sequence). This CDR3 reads CASSRRAETQYF. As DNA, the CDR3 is TGTGCCAGCAGCCGGAGGGCGGAGACCCAGTACTTC.

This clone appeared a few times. In DNA, the CDR3 is TGTGCCACCAGCAGAGACGGAAACATTCAGTACTTC. The encoded protein is CATSRDGNIQYF. The chain uses TRBV15 and TRBJ2-4; no definite D call. The CDR3 extends over 12 amino acids. Germline V lookup: CDR1 LNHNV, CDR2 YYDKDF (reference sequence). V was shortened by 0 bases and J by 6 bases, with 3 bases between the two germline ends.

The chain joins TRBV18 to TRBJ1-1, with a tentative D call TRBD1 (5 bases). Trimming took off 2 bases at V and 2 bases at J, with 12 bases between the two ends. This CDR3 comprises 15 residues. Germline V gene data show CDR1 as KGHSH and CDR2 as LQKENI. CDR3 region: CASSPGGTHNTEAFF. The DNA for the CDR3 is TGTGCCAGCTCACCAGGCGGGACGCATAACACTGAAGCTTTCTTT.

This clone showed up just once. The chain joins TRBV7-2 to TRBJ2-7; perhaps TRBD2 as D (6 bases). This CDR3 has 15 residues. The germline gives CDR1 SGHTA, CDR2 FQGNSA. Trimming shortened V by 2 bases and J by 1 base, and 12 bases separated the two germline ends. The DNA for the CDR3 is TGTGCCAGCAGCTTAATGTCAGGGACTTCCTACGAGCAGTACTTC. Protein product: CASSLMSGTSYEQYF.

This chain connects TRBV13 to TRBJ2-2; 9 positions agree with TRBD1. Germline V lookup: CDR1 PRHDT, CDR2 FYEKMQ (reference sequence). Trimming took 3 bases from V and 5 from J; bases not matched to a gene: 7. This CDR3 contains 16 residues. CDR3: CASSFTPGQGTGELFF. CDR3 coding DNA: TGTGCCAGCAGCTTCACACCGGGACAGGGAACCGGGGAGCTGTTTTTT.

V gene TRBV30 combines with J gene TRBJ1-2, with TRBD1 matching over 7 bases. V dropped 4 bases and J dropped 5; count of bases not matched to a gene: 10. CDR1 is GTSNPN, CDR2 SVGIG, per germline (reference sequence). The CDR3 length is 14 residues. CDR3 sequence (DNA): TGTGCCTGGAACCGGGACAGCCCCCGATATGGCTACACCTTC. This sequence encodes CAWNRDSPRYGYTF.

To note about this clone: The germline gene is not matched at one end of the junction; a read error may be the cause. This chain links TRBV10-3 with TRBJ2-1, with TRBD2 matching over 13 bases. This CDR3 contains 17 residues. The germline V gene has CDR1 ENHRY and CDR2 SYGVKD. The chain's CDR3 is CAISVTSGGSSYNEQLF. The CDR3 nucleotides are TGTGCCATCAGTGTGACTAGCGGGGGGAGCTCCTACAATGAGCAGCTCTTC.

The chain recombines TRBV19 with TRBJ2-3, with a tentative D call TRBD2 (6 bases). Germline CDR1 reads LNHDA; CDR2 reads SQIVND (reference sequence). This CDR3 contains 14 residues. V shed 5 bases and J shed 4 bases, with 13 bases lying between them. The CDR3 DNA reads TGTGCCAGTAGTTACGGGGGAACCTCAGATACGCAGTATTTT. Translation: CASSYGGTSDTQYF.

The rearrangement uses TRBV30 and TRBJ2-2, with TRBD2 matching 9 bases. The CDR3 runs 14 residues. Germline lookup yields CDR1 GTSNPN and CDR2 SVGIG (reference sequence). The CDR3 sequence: CACAGGPITGELFF. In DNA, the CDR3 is TGTGCATGTGCGGGGGGGCCTATCACCGGGGAGCTGTTTTTT.

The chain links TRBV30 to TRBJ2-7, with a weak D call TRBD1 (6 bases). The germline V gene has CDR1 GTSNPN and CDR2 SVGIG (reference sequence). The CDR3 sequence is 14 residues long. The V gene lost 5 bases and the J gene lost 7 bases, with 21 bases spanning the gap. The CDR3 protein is CAWSTGSREREQYF. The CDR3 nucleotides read TGTGCCTGGTCAACAGGGTCCAGAGAGAGGGAGCAGTACTTC.

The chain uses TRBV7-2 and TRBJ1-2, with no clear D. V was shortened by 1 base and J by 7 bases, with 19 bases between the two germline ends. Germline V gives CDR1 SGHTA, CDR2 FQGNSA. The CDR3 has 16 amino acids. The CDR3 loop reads CASSLGVFGPGSGYTF. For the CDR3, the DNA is TGTGCCAGCAGCTTAGGGGTTTTCGGGCCCGGCAGTGGCTACACCTTC. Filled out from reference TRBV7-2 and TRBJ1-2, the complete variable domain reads GAGVSQSPSNKVTEKGKDVELRCDPISGHTALYWYRQSLGQGLEFLIYFQGNSAPDKSGLPSDRFSAERTGGSVSTLTIQRTQQEDSAVYLCASSLGVFGPGSGYTFGSGTRLTVV.

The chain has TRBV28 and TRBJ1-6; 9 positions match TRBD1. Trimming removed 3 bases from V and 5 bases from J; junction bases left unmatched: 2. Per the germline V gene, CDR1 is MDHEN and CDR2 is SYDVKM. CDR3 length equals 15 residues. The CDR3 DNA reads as TGTGCCAGCAGTTTGGGGGACAGGGATAATTCACCCCTCCACTTT. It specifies CASSLGDRDNSPLHF.

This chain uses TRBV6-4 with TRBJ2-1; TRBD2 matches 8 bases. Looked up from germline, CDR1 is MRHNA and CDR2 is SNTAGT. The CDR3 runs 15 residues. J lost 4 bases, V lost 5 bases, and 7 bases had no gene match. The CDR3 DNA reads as TGTGCCAGCAGTAAAAGCGGGAGCGGATACAATGAGCAGTTCTTC. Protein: CASSKSGSGYNEQFF.

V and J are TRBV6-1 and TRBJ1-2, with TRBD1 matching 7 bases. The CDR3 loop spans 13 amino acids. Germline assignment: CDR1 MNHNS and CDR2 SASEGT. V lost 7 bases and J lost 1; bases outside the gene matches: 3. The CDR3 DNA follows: TGTGCCAGCACCCGGGACAGTAACTATGGCTACACCTTC. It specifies CASTRDSNYGYTF.

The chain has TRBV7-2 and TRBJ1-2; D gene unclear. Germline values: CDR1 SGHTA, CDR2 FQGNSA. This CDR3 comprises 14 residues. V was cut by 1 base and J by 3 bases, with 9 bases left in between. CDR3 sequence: CASSLGSTDYGYTF. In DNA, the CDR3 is TGTGCCAGCAGCTTAGGAAGCACAGACTATGGCTACACCTTC.

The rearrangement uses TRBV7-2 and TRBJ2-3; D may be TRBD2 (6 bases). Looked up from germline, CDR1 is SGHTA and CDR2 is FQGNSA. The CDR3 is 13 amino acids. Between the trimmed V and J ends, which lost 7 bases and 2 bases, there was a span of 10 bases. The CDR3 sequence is CASMEGLTDTQYF. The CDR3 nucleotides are TGTGCCAGCATGGAGGGCCTCACAGATACGCAGTATTTT.

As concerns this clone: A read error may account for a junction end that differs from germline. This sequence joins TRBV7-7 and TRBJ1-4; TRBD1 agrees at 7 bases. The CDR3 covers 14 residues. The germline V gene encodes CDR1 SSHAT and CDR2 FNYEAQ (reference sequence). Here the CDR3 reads CASSPGQDQEKLFF. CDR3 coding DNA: TGTGCTAGCAGCCCCGGACAGGATCAGGAAAAACTGTTTTTT.

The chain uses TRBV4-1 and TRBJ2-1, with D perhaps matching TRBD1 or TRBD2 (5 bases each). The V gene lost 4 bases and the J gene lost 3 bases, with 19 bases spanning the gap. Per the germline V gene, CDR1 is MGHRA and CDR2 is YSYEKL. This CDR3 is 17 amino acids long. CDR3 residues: CASSLRSGAGHYNEQFF. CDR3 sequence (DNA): TGCGCCAGCAGCCTCCGCTCCGGGGCAGGACACTACAATGAGCAGTTCTTC.